The 19 T cell receptor beta chains reported below all come from one sample, sequenced in a study of cytomegalovirus exposure and HLA in healthy donors. Primers: 60 Vbeta forward and 13 Jbeta reverse. Sequencing was performed with immunoSEQ multiplex PCR; in TCRdb, only in-frame clones are kept and a portion is missing. This table has 140,000 to 150,000 clones, approximately 80% appearing once. The sample taken for sequencing was PBMCs. These TCRs come from a woman between 18 and 29 years old in good health and CMV-seropositive.

This clone has a single count. The chain combines TRBV6-1 with TRBJ1-5; no firm D call. Trimming removed 3 bases at V and 6 bases at J, with 9 bases between. The V gene's germline CDR1 is MNHNS and CDR2 SASEGT. CDR3 length: 13 residues. DNA of the CDR3: TGTGCCAGCAGTGATAACGGGTTTCAGCCCCAGCATTTT. Translation: CASSDNGFQPQHF.

The chain has TRBV14 and TRBJ1-4; D is unresolved. The germline gives CDR1 SGHDN, CDR2 FVKESK. Trimming stripped 6 bases from V and 0 bases from J, with 14 bases between. This CDR3 region has 16 residues. This CDR3 is CASSQSPGATNEKLFF. The CDR3 nucleotides read TGTGCCAGCAGTCAATCCCCGGGTGCAACTAATGAAAAACTGTTTTTT. The variable domain in full, with the rest retrieved from reference TRBV14 and TRBJ1-4, is EAGVTQFPSHSVIEKGQTVTLRCDPISGHDNLYWYRRVMGKEIKFLLHFVKESKQDESGMPNNRFLAERTGGTYSTLKVQPAELEDSGVYFCASSQSPGATNEKLFFGSGTQLSVL.

The rearrangement joins TRBV4-2 to TRBJ1-2; 7 bases agree with TRBD1. This CDR3 has 14 residues. The ends lost 0 bases at V and 6 bases at J; junction bases unmatched: 4. CDR1 and CDR2 from the germline V gene are LGHNA and YNFKEQ. The CDR3 DNA is TGTGCCAGCAGCCAAGATCCAGGGGGGAATGGCTACACCTTC. It yields the protein CASSQDPGGNGYTF.

The rearrangement links TRBV18 to TRBJ2-7, with D perhaps matching TRBD2 (5 bases). CDR3 length equals 14 residues. V gave up 0 bases and J gave up 5 bases, with 11 bases separating them. In germline, CDR1 is KGHSH, CDR2 LQKENI. The CDR3 region is CASSPPAGWHEQYF. Written as DNA, the CDR3 is TGTGCCAGCTCACCACCGGCGGGTTGGCACGAGCAGTACTTC. The full variable domain, completed using reference TRBV18 and TRBJ2-7, is NAGVMQNPRHLVRRRGQEARLRCSPMKGHSHVYWYRQLPEEGLKFMVYLQKENIIDESGMPKERFSAEFPKEGPSILRIQQVVRGDSAAYFCASSPPAGWHEQYFGPGTRLTVT.

This chain joins TRBV6-5 and TRBJ2-3; the match to TRBD2 covers 12 bases. CDR3 size: 14 residues. Germline loops: CDR1 MNHEY, CDR2 SVGAGI. With V trimmed by 7 bases and J by 2 bases, 1 base remained unmatched. CDR3: CASTSGGATDTQYF. CDR3 nucleotide sequence: TGTGCCAGCACTAGCGGGGGGGCCACAGATACGCAGTATTTT.

This chain links TRBV4-2 with TRBJ1-1, with D possibly TRBD1 on 5 matching bases. CDR3 size: 15 residues. V dropped 1 base and J dropped 1 base, with 10 bases sitting between them. Germline V gives CDR1 LGHNA, CDR2 YNFKEQ. The CDR3 loop reads CASSQVGQGNTEAFF. The DNA for the CDR3 is TGTGCCAGCAGCCAAGTCGGCCAGGGGAACACTGAAGCTTTCTTT.

V is TRBV5-6 and J is TRBJ2-5, with 13 bases identical to TRBD2. After removal of 3 bases from V and 4 bases from J, the junction contained 9 bases not matched to a gene. The CDR3 sequence is 17 residues long. CDR1 is SGHDT, CDR2 YYEEEE, per germline. CDR3 nucleotides: TGTGCCAGCAGCTCAGGACTAGCGGGGGCCCCTCGAGAGACCCAGTACTTC. Protein sequence: CASSSGLAGAPRETQYF.

The rearrangement links TRBV10-3 to TRBJ1-2; possibly TRBD1 for D (6 bases). The CDR3 is made up of 13 amino acids. Germline V lookup: CDR1 ENHRY, CDR2 SYGVKD. V was trimmed by 10 bases and J by 0 bases, leaving 12 bases between them. The CDR3 sequence is CATEQGANYGYTF. CDR3 nucleotide sequence: TGTGCCACCGAACAGGGAGCTAACTATGGCTACACCTTC.

Written as DNA, the CDR3 is TGTGCCTGGGCCCGGGTCGGACAGGGGGCAATCGGGGAGCTGTTTTTT. It encodes CAWARVGQGAIGELFF. This chain links TRBV30 with TRBJ2-2; 11 bases are a match to TRBD1. Germline CDR1 is GTSNPN and CDR2 is SVGIG (reference sequence). V shed 5 bases, J shed 7 bases, and the junction held 12 bases outside the gene matches. CDR3 size: 16 residues. The whole variable domain, remainder taken from reference TRBV30 and TRBJ2-2, is SQTIHQWPATLVQPVGSPLSLECTVEGTSNPNLYWYRQAAGRGLQLLFYSVGIGQISSEVPQNLSASRPQDRQFILSSKKLLLSDSGFYLCAWARVGQGAIGELFFGEGSRLTVL.

V usage is TRBV6-1 and J usage is TRBJ2-7; 11 bases map to TRBD1. V was pared by 0 bases and J by 2 bases, with 6 bases of the junction left unmatched. The germline V gene encodes CDR1 MNHNS and CDR2 SASEGT. This CDR3 contains 17 residues. This CDR3 reads CASSEAPAGQGAYEQYF. DNA of the CDR3: TGTGCCAGCAGTGAAGCGCCAGCGGGACAGGGGGCCTACGAGCAGTACTTC.

The chain couples TRBV30 to TRBJ2-5; D is possibly TRBD1 (5 bases). Germline V gene data show CDR1 as GTSNPN and CDR2 as SVGIG (reference sequence). Trimming shortened V by 2 bases and J by 2 bases, and 15 bases separated the two germline ends. This CDR3 contains 15 residues. The CDR3 loop reads CAWSSTHQGQETQYF. CDR3 nucleotide sequence: TGTGCCTGGAGTTCAACCCATCAGGGTCAAGAGACCCAGTACTTC.

V gene TRBV5-1 combines with J gene TRBJ2-7; unclear D gene. This CDR3 region has 15 residues. Germline V CDR1 and CDR2: SGHRS, YFSETQ. Between the trimmed V and J ends, which lost 0 bases and 0 bases, there was a span of 10 bases. The CDR3 bases are TGCGCCAGCAGCTTGGGTCCATCCCCCTCCTACGAGCAGTACTTC. It encodes CASSLGPSPSYEQYF.

The J gene is TRBJ2-2, the V gene TRBV7-9; weak D call: TRBD1 (5 bases). The CDR3 runs 17 residues. In germline, CDR1 is SEHNR, CDR2 FQNEAQ (reference sequence). Trimming removed 3 bases at V and 5 bases at J, with 19 bases between. For the CDR3, the DNA is TGTGCCAGCAGCTTCTACCCCACCCAGGGCAGGACCGGGGAGCTGTTTTTT. Translated: CASSFYPTQGRTGELFF.

The rearrangement uses TRBV7-2 and TRBJ2-3; D unresolved. The CDR3 contains 13 residues. Trimming stripped 1 base from V and 7 bases from J, with 9 bases between. Germline V gene sequence: CDR1 SGHTA, CDR2 FQGNSA. CDR3 sequence (DNA): TGTGCCAGCAGCTTAGATCGGTTAAATACGCAGTATTTT. It encodes CASSLDRLNTQYF.

This clone was found a few times. This rearrangement joins TRBV9 to TRBJ1-4; D remains unclear. The CDR3 totals 15 residues. The germline V and J ends were trimmed by 8 bases and 2 bases, with 16 bases remaining between them. Germline CDR1 reads SGDLS; CDR2 reads YYNGEE. The CDR3 DNA reads TGTGCCAGAGGGAGACCCAGCAGGACTAATGAAAAACTGTTTTTT. It encodes CARGRPSRTNEKLFF. The full variable domain, with the rest looked up from reference TRBV9 and TRBJ1-4, is DSGVTQTPKHLITATGQRVTLRCSPRSGDLSVYWYQQSLDQGLQFLIQYYNGEERAKGNILERFSAQQFPDLHSELNLSSLELGDSALYFCARGRPSRTNEKLFFGSGTQLSVL.

A word on this clone: Other DNA sequences from this sample encode an identical CDR3 as well. The chain couples TRBV5-4 to TRBJ2-5, with 7 bases fitting TRBD1. The CDR3 loop spans 17 amino acids. J gave up 0 bases and V 3 bases, and 11 bases lay outside the gene matches. CDR1 is SGHNT and CDR2 is YYREEE in the germline V gene (reference sequence). The CDR3 DNA reads TGTGCCAGCAGCTCCGACAGGGTCGAACGAGACCAAGAGACCCAGTACTTC. Protein product: CASSSDRVERDQETQYF.

This chain joins TRBV5-1 and TRBJ2-6; a weak D match, TRBD1 (5 bases). V was shortened by 4 bases and J by 0 bases, with 14 bases between the two germline ends. Germline assignment: CDR1 SGHRS and CDR2 YFSETQ. The CDR3 loop spans 17 amino acids. For the CDR3, the DNA is TGCGCCAGCAGCGAAGGGGCTACAAACTCTGGGGCCAACGTCCTGACTTTC. Amino acids: CASSEGATNSGANVLTF.

This clone was seen a few times. The gene calls are TRBV2 and TRBJ1-5; no firm D call. Trimming left V 1 base short and J 7 bases short, with 14 bases between. The CDR3 extends over 15 amino acids. In germline, CDR1 is SNHLY, CDR2 FYNNEI. The chain's CDR3 is CASSEGQVGRQPQHF. The DNA of the CDR3 is TGTGCCAGCAGTGAAGGGCAGGTCGGAAGGCAGCCCCAGCATTTT.

V and J are TRBV28 and TRBJ1-5; 7 nucleotides align to TRBD1. V was clipped by 11 bases and J by 0 bases; unmatched bases: 10. The CDR3 extends over 15 amino acids. Germline loops: CDR1 MDHEN, CDR2 SYDVKM. Here the CDR3 DNA reads TGTGCCGGACAGAGGGGGCTCTATAGCAATCAGCCCCAGCATTTT. Residues: CAGQRGLYSNQPQHF.